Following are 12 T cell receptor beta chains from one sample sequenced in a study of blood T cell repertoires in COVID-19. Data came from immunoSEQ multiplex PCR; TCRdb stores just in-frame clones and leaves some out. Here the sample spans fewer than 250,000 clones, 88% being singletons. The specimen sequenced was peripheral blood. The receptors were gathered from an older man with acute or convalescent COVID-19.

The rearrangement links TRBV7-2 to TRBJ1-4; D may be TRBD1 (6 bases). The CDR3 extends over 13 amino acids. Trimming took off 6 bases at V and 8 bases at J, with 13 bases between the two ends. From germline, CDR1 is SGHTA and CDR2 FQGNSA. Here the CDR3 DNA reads TGTGCCAGCAGGCAGGGGTGGAACGAAAAACTGTTTTTT. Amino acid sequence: CASRQGWNEKLFF. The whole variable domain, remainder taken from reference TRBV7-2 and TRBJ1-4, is GAGVSQSPSNKVTEKGKDVELRCDPISGHTALYWYRQSLGQGLEFLIYFQGNSAPDKSGLPSDRFSAERTGGSVSTLTIQRTQQEDSAVYLCASRQGWNEKLFFGSGTQLSVL.

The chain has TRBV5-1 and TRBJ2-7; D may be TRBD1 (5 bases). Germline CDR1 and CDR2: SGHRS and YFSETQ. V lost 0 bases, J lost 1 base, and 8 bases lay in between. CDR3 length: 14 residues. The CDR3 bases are TGCGCCAGCAGCTTGGAGCAGGGATCCTACGAGCAGTACTTC. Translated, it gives CASSLEQGSYEQYF.

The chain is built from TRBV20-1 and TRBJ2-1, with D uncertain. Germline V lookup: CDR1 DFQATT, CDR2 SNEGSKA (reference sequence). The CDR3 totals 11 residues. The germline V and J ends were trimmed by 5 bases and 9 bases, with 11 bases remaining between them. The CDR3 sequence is CSASPAGEQFF. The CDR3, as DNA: TGCAGTGCTTCCCCCGCCGGTGAGCAGTTCTTC.

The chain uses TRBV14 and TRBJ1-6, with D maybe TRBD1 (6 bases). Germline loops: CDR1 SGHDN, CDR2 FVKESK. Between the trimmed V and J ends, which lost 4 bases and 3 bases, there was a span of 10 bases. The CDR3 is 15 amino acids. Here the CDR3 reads CASSPSGHYNSPLHF. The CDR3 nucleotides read TGTGCCAGCAGCCCCTCGGGACACTATAATTCACCCCTCCACTTT.

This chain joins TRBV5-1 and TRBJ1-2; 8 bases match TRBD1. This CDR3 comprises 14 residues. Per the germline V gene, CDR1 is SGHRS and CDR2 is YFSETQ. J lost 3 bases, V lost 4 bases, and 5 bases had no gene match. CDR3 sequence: CASSPGQGDYGYTF. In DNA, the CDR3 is TGCGCCAGCAGCCCTGGACAGGGAGACTATGGCTACACCTTC.

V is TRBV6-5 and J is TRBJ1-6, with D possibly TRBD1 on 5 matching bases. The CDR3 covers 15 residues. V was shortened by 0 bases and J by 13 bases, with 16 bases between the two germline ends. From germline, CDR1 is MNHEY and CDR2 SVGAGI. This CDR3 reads CASSYSGGAGFPLHF. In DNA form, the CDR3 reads TGTGCCAGCAGTTACTCAGGAGGGGCCGGGTTTCCCCTCCACTTT.

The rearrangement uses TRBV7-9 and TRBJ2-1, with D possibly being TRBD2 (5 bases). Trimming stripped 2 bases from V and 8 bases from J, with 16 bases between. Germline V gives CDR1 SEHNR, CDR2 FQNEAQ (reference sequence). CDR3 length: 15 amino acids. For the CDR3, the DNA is TGTGCCAGCAGCTTACAAGGTCAGATTAGCGATGAGCAGTTCTTC. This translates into CASSLQGQISDEQFF.

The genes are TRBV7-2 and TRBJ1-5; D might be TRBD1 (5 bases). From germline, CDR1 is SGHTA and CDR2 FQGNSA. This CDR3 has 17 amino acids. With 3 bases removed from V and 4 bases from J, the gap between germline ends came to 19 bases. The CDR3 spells CASSLSGGGLGNQPQHF. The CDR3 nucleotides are TGTGCCAGCAGCTTGTCCGGGGGAGGCTTAGGGAATCAGCCCCAGCATTTT.

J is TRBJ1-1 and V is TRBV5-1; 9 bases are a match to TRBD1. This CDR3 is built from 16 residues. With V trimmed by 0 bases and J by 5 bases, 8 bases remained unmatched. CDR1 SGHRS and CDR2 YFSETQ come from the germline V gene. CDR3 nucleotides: TGCGCCAGCAGCTTGGGTCCCGGACAGGGGAGAACTGAAGCTTTCTTT. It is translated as CASSLGPGQGRTEAFF.

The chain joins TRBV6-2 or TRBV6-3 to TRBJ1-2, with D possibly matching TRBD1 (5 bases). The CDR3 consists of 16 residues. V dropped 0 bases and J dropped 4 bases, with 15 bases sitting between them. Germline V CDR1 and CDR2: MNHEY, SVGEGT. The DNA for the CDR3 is TGTGCCAGCAGTTACTCGGTCCGACGGCAGGGCTATGGCTACACCTTC. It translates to CASSYSVRRQGYGYTF.

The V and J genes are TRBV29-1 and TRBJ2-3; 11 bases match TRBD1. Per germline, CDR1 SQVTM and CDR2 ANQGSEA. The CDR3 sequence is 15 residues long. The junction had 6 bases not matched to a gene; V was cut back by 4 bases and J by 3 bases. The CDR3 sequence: CSVVAGTGGTDTQYF. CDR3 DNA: TGCAGCGTTGTCGCCGGGACAGGGGGTACAGATACGCAGTATTTT.

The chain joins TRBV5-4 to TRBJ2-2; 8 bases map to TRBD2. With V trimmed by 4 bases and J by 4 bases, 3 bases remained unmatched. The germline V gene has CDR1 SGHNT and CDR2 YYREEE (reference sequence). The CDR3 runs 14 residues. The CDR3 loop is CASSPGTSTGELFF. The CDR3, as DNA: TGTGCCAGCAGCCCCGGGACTAGCACCGGGGAGCTGTTTTTT.